Listed here is a single T cell receptor (beta chain). There is no known antigen for this receptor. No much larger clone is present one base from it, and per-base qualities are unavailable. Clipping removes 6 bases from V and 2 bases from J, with 4 as the unmatched junction base count. From cysteine to phenylalanine, the CDR3 is 16 amino acids long. The kept DNA is CDR3 alone, 48 bases in frame from the first base. Receptor amplification or capture employed multiplex PCR. The sequencer was an Illumina HiSeq 4000. CDR3 regions were amplified by Arm-PCR with iRepertoire HTBI primers to construct TCR beta libraries. Before sequencing, the PCR products underwent gel purification. From the authors' description of their analysis: Across samples, about 63 TRBV and 15 or so TRBJ segments were identified and used for gene usage analysis of CDR3 amino acid clonotypes. COPE and FqMerger were used to merge filtered high-quality paired reads into contigs. Contigs were aligned with BLAST to IMGT TRBV, TRBD and TRBJ reference genes, and CDR3 was defined per IMGT. Highly expanded clones were defined as clonotypes with a frequency above 0.1%. Repertoire diversity was measured by Shannon entropy, and V-J evenness by the Gini coefficient. A clonotype found in more than one individual was treated as public. TCRdb ran its own pipeline on the public reads, namely fastp trimming at Q25 and MiXCR clone calling, and kept in-frame beta chains. All rows with the same CDR3 protein become a single entry with the most common DNA and genes. The V and J calls were determined by TCRdb, not by the authors. The sample table records 420,000 or so distinct CDR3 sequences; around 15% of these occur just once. The ten largest make up 23% of the sample.

The data stem from a study of regulatory T cells in long-lasting Graves disease (dated by TCRdb to about 2021). With respect to the entire study: Patients with newly diagnosed Graves' disease had been on antithyroid drugs for under 3 months. Peripheral blood TCR sequencing and RNA sequencing compared persistent Graves' disease patients with newly diagnosed Graves' disease patients. The study took place in China and was registered as a clinical trial. A total of some 33 samples were covered by TCR sequencing, comprising 13 persistent and around 20 newly diagnosed Graves' disease patients. Here is what the overall study found, with its caveats: Persistent patients shared more public clonotypes among themselves (over 2,500) than newly diagnosed patients did (roughly 910). Persistent disease showed preferential use of TRBV28, TRBJ1-2 and TRBJ2-5, whereas newly diagnosed disease favored TRBV20-1 and TRBJ2-1. Only the TCR beta chain was sequenced and analyzed. Peripheral blood alone was examined, since thyroid tissue, which constituted the primary lesion, could not be accessed. As a limitation, the authors acknowledged that the small sample size may reduce accuracy. Compared with newly diagnosed patients, patients with persistent Graves' disease had lower TCR Shannon entropy and fewer highly expanded clones, which suggests clonal expansion.

Per the publication, the time point label means: newly diagnosed GD, antithyroid drugs for less than 3 months. RNA was extracted from PBMCs in TRIzol for both TCR sequencing and RNA sequencing. The diagnosis of Graves' disease was made according to American Thyroid Association guidelines. Patients for the study were recruited at an endocrinology department in Xi'an, China. Each patient gave about 10 milliliters of peripheral blood, collected in an EDTA anticoagulant tube. Ficoll Paque Plus density gradient separation was used to isolate PBMCs, and no further T cell sorting was performed. An Agilent 2100 Bioanalyzer and agarose gel were used to check RNA quality, while a NanoDrop 2000 measured RNA concentration. A further study also used this sample, focusing on T cells in Graves' hyperthyroidism and ophthalmopathy. That second report states: Stable Graves' hyperthyroidism was defined as the absence of progression to ophthalmopathy over 18 months of follow-up. Hyperthyroidism patients were newly diagnosed, had a disease duration of under 2 months, and were aged 18 to 65 years. The study excluded patients with uncontrolled infections, other autoimmune diseases, pregnancy or lactation. Diagnoses were based on clinical symptoms, serum thyroxine and TRAb, thyroid ultrasound and orbital computed tomography. The first round of RT-PCR for the TCR CDR3 was performed with the HTBI primer set and the Qiagen OneStep RT-PCR kit. Blood samples also contained most of the expanded thyroid clonotypes (frequency above 0.001), which suggests that blood repertoires may reflect thyroid immune responses. In cross-validation, a model built on a 13 V-J signature told ophthalmopathy apart from stable hyperthyroidism with 87.88% sensitivity and roughly 81% specificity, and in testing the same model reached 80%/75%. During validation, the model predicted progression to ophthalmopathy a median of approximately 6 months ahead of onset, with 70.59% sensitivity and roughly 72% specificity. To identify distinguishing TCR V-J signatures, a discovery cohort of around 100 patients was used, comprising 43 with Graves' ophthalmopathy and 55 to 65 with stable Graves' hyperthyroidism. An independent validation cohort of about 20 hyperthyroidism patients and 15 or so patients who later progressed to ophthalmopathy tested prospective prediction of ophthalmopathy. For training and testing, the roughly 100 patients in the discovery cohort were randomly divided in a 7:3 ratio. In addition, the study compared T-cell repertoires in thyroid tissue and in blood from roughly 6 Graves' hyperthyroidism patients. After blood sampling, hyperthyroidism patients were treated with methimazole at a starting dose of 30 mg daily, and ophthalmopathy patients were treated with high-dose intravenous methylprednisolone. A second multiplex PCR round built the libraries, followed by size selection and purification. Paired-end sequencing of the libraries was performed with 100 bp reads on an Illumina HiSeq2000. SOAPnuke was used to process the raw data, removing reads that contained adapters or uncalled bases, had a mean Phred below 15, or lacked an exact match to the constant primer or identifier. COPE v1.2.5 was used to merge high-quality paired reads, and clonotypes were defined as unique nucleotide sequences. MiTCR v1.1 was used to align clonotypes to the IMGT TRBV, TRBD and TRBJ reference segments. The analysis was restricted to V-J combinations with a frequency above 0.0001, which together covered roughly 99% of the repertoires. A TCS score was defined as the ratio between F50 (clonal expansion) and ExV (chaos), using BLOSUM62-based TCRdist between CDR3 peptides within each V-J. Welch's t-statistics and random forest reduced some 510 V-J features to roughly 13, which were used in a naive Bayes classifier (R e1071). Sample size was not statistically predetermined, and blinding of investigators to group allocation was not performed. The paper reports TCR Vbeta CDR3 sequencing of fewer than 150 peripheral blood samples: 43 ophthalmopathy, 75 to 80 hyperthyroidism and roughly 17 progressor patients.

The material sequenced was peripheral blood mononuclear cells (PBMCs), taken at new diagnosis, from a patient treated with antithyroid drugs. The sequence joins TRBV12-3 or TRBV12-4 to TRBJ2-2; a stretch of 12 junction bases matches TRBD2. The TCR was taken from a woman under 30 with Graves disease. Donor details come from another sample of the same person, matched by shared clones. The CDR3 has the sequence CASRASGRVNTGELFF. The DNA sequence is as follows: TGTGCCAGCAGAGCTAGCGGGAGGGTAAACACCGGGGAGCTGTTTTTT.